These 7 T cell receptor beta chains came from one sample sequenced in a study of T cells in women clearing cervical HPV infection. Using immunoSEQ multiplex PCR, the repertoire was profiled, and TCRdb retains in-frame clones only, with some absent. This sample contains approximately 23,000 clones. Source material: blood buffy coat. These receptor sequences come from a woman aged 18-69 years with a cervical HPV16 infection that either progressed to CIN3+ or cleared (not recorded which).

Notes on this clone: The CDR3 end is not reached by the read, which stops 3 residues before it; the germline J gene fills it in. The rearrangement joins TRBV11-3 to TRBJ1-1, with D possibly matching TRBD1 (6 bases). Trimming pared 3 bases from V and 6 bases from J, leaving 11 bases between. Germline V gene data show CDR1 as SGHNT and CDR2 as YENEEA. CDR3 size: 13 residues. CDR3 DNA (partial): TGTGCCAGCAGCTTTACAGGGTGGCCTGAA. The encoded protein is CASSFTGWPE. The entire CDR3 sequence reads CASSFTGWPEAFF.

As for this clone: Read coverage stops 3 residues before the CDR3 terminus; the germline J gene supplies the remainder. This chain uses TRBV13 with TRBJ2-7; no clear D gene. Per germline, CDR1 PRHDT and CDR2 FYEKMQ (reference sequence). The CDR3 is 15 amino acids. Trimming shortened V by 1 base and J by 3 bases, and 13 bases separated the two germline ends. CDR3 protein: CASSLVSGLGYEQYF. The CDR3 DNA, read in part, is TGTGCCAGCAGCTTAGTTTCTGGGCTTGGCTACGAG.

Concerning this clone itself: The read finishes 3 residues shy of the CDR3 end, and the germline J gene is used to complete it. The chain employs TRBV7-6 and TRBJ2-3; perhaps TRBD2 as D (6 bases). The germline V and J ends were trimmed by 7 bases and 2 bases, with 22 bases remaining between them. CDR1 SGHVS and CDR2 FNYEAQ come from the germline V gene. The CDR3 spans 17 residues. CDR3 region: CASTYTTGDLFTDTQYF. The sequenced part of the CDR3 DNA is TGTGCCAGCACCTATACGACGGGGGATTTATTCACAGATACG.

As to this clone: The CDR3 end falls 3 residues outside the read, so it is completed with the germline J gene. The rearrangement links TRBV19 to TRBJ1-1; maybe TRBD1 (5 bases). Trimming stripped 2 bases from V and 6 bases from J, with 22 bases between. CDR1 and CDR2 from the germline V gene are LNHDA and SQIVND (reference sequence). The CDR3 sequence is 17 residues long. The CDR3 is CASSILRGGQGQAEAFF. CDR3 DNA, as far as it was read: TGTGCCAGTAGTATACTCCGAGGAGGGCAGGGTCAAGCTGAA.

On this clone: The observed sequence ends 3 residues before the CDR3 terminus, with the missing tail filled in from the germline J gene. This chain links TRBV18 with TRBJ1-2; tentatively, D is TRBD1 (5 bases). The germline CDR1 and CDR2 sequences are KGHSH and LQKENI. The CDR3 extends over 15 amino acids. The CDR3 here is CASSLTGQQGDPYTF. CDR3 DNA (partial): TGTGCCAGCTCACTAACAGGTCAACAAGGGGATCCC.

Regarding this clone: Read sequence stops 3 residues before the CDR3 end, and the germline J gene provides the missing end. The same CDR3 also results from other DNA sequences found in this sample. The chain carries TRBV14 and TRBJ1-2; 8 bases line up with TRBD1. CDR1 is SGHDN and CDR2 is FVKESK in the germline V gene. CDR3 length: 13 amino acids. The CDR3 loop reads CASSQQGASGYTF. Incomplete CDR3 DNA: TGTGCCAGCAGCCAACAGGGGGCTTCCGGC.

About this clone itself: Sequencing ends 3 residues short of the CDR3 end; the germline J gene provides the rest. The gene calls are TRBV19 and TRBJ2-7; D is ambiguous. This CDR3 has 15 amino acids. Germline CDR1 and CDR2: LNHDA and SQIVND (reference sequence). Trimming shortened V by 0 bases and J by 3 bases, and 12 bases separated the two germline ends. CDR3 bases read: TGTGCCAGTAGTATAGAGTTCCGGGTTTACTACGAG. Amino acids: CASSIEFRVYYE. The entire CDR3 protein reads CASSIEFRVYYEQYF.